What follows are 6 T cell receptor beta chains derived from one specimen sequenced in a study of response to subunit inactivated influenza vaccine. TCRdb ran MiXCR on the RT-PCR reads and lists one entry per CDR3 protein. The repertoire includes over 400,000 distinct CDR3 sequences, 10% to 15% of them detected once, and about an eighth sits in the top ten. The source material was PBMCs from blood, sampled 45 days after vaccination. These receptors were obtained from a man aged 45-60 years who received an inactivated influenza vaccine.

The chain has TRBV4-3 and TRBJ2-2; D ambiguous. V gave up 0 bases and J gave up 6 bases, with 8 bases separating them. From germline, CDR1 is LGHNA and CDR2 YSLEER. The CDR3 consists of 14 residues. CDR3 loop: CASSQDVVAGELFF. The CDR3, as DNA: TGCGCCAGCAGCCAAGATGTAGTGGCCGGGGAGCTGTTTTTT.

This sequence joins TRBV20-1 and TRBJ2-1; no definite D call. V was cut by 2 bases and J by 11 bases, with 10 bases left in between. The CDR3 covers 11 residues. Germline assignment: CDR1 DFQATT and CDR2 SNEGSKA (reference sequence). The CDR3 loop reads CSARTRAQQFF. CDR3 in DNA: TGCAGTGCTAGAACCCGGGCCCAGCAGTTCTTC.

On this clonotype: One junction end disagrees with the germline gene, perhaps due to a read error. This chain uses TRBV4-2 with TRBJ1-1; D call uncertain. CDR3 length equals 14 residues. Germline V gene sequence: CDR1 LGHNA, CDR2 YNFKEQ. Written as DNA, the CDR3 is TGTGTCAGCAGCCAAGATCCGGCGAACACTGAAGCTTTCTTT. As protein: CVSSQDPANTEAFF.

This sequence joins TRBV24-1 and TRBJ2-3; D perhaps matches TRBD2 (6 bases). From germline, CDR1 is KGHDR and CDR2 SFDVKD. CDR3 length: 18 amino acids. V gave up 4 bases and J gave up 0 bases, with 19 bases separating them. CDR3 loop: CATSDPKTAGRSTDTQYF. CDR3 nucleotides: TGTGCCACCAGTGACCCCAAGACGGCAGGGAGGAGCACAGATACGCAGTATTTT.

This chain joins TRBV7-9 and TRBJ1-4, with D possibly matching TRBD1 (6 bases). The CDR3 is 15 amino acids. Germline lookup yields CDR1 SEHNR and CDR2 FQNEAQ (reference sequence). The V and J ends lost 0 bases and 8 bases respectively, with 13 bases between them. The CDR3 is CASSLADRLQEKLFF. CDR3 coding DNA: TGTGCCAGCAGCTTAGCCGACAGGCTCCAGGAAAAACTGTTTTTT.

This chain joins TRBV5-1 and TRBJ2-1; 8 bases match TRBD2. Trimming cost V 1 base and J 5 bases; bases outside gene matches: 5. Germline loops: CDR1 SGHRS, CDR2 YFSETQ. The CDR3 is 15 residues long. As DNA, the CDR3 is TGCGCCAGCAGCTTGAGCGGGAGTAGGGACAATGAGCAGTTCTTC. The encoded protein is CASSLSGSRDNEQFF. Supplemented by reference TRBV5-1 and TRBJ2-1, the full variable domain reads KAGVTQTPRYLIKTRGQQVTLSCSPISGHRSVSWYQQTPGQGLQFLFEYFSETQRNKGNFPGRFSGRQFSNSRSEMNVSTLELGDSALYLCASSLSGSRDNEQFFGPGTRLTVL.